These T cell receptor beta chains were read from a single sample in a study of CD8 T cells in ankylosing spondylitis. TCRdb used MiXCR to reprocess the 5' RACE reads, holding one entry per CDR3 protein. The table includes about 440,000 distinct CDR3 sequences, more than 15% detected once. Source material: blood, either unsorted or a sorted T cell fraction (not recorded which). These receptors were collected from a male donor with ankylosing spondylitis. Each CDR3 is given with its conserved first and last residue. The order of the fields is V gene, D gene, J gene, clone size, CDR3 protein, CDR3 DNA. The D gene is left open where the match is weak. Rows give clone size only sometimes, using once, few, many, or a class for an expanded clone.

TRBV12-3/TRBV12-4	TRBD2	TRBJ2-3	few	CASSPTSGEQYF	TGTGCCAGCAGCCCTACTAGCGGGGAGCAGTATTTT
TRBV2	-	TRBJ2-5	-	CASSGALQETQYF	TGTGCCAGCAGCGGGGCGCTACAAGAGACCCAGTACTTC
TRBV6-1	-	TRBJ2-3	-	CASSKSGTDTQYF	TGTGCCAGCAGTAAATCTGGCACAGATACGCAGTATTTT
TRBV4-1	TRBD2	TRBJ2-2	few	CASRRGGGETGELFF	TGCGCCAGCAGGCGCGGGGGGGGTGAGACCGGGGAGCTGTTTTTT
TRBV5-1	-	TRBJ2-7	-	CASSLVPPYEQYF	TGCGCCAGCAGCTTGGTCCCGCCCTACGAGCAGTACTTC
TRBV4-3	-	TRBJ2-1	many	CASSQDAGTYNEQFF	TGCGCCAGCAGCCAAGATGCGGGGACCTACAATGAGCAGTTCTTC
TRBV12-3/TRBV12-4	TRBD2	TRBJ2-7	few	CASSLAGTSGRYEQYF	TGTGCCAGCAGTTTAGCCGGGACTAGCGGGAGATACGAGCAGTACTTC
TRBV20-1	TRBD1	TRBJ2-5	many	CSAMQGTGIETQYF	TGCAGTGCCATGCAGGGGACAGGGATAGAGACCCAGTACTTC
TRBV27	-	TRBJ2-1	-	CASNNYRDYNEQFF	TGTGCCAGCAATAACTACAGGGATTACAATGAGCAGTTCTTC
TRBV12-3/TRBV12-4	TRBD1	TRBJ1-1	few	CASSSGTGRGTEAFF	TGTGCCAGCAGTTCGGGGACAGGGCGAGGAACTGAAGCTTTCTTT
TRBV6-5	-	TRBJ1-2	-	CASSYSAGGNYGYTF	TGTGCCAGCAGTTACTCCGCCGGCGGGAACTATGGCTACACCTTC
TRBV9	-	TRBJ1-1	-	CASSVNQTEMNTEAFF	TGTGCCAGCAGCGTAAACCAGACAGAAATGAACACTGAAGCTTTCTTT
TRBV5-1	-	TRBJ2-5	few	CASSFPTEEETQYF	TGCGCCAGCAGCTTCCCGACAGAAGAGGAGACCCAGTACTTC
TRBV4-1	-	TRBJ2-3	few	CASSQDGRNTQYF	TGCGCCAGCAGCCAAGATGGAAGGAATACGCAGTATTTT
TRBV7-6	-	TRBJ2-1	-	CASSSRLVQGNEQFF	TGTGCCAGCAGCTCGCGACTAGTTCAAGGCAATGAGCAGTTCTTC
TRBV28	-	TRBJ1-5	few	CASSWSGYSNQPQHF	TGTGCCAGCAGTTGGTCGGGGTATAGCAATCAGCCCCAGCATTTT
TRBV28	-	TRBJ2-2	-	CASSFFGSGQGELFF	TGTGCCAGCAGTTTTTTCGGCAGCGGACAAGGGGAGCTGTTTTTT
TRBV9	-	TRBJ1-1	many	CASSRLDKNTEAFF	TGTGCCAGCAGCCGATTGGACAAAAACACTGAAGCTTTCTTT
TRBV5-1	TRBD2	TRBJ2-1	many	CASSPAGERRNEQFF	TGCGCCAGCAGCCCAGCGGGAGAGCGTAGAAATGAGCAGTTCTTC
TRBV3-1	TRBD2	TRBJ2-2	few	CASSLAGVRTGELFF	TGTGCCAGCAGCCTAGCGGGGGTGAGGACCGGGGAGCTGTTTTTT
TRBV20-1	-	TRBJ1-1	-	CSARDGNRDAFF	TGCAGTGCTAGAGATGGGAACAGGGACGCTTTCTTT
TRBV5-5	-	TRBJ2-3	-	CASSSWTGTDTQYF	TGTGCCAGCAGCTCGTGGACGGGTACAGATACGCAGTATTTT
TRBV18	TRBD1	TRBJ1-1	-	CASSPDRAGTEAFF	TGTGCCAGCTCACCCGACAGGGCTGGGACTGAAGCTTTCTTT
TRBV5-1	TRBD1	TRBJ1-1	-	CASSPGQGGDTEAFF	TGCGCCAGCAGCCCCGGACAGGGGGGGGACACTGAAGCTTTCTTT
TRBV6-2/TRBV6-3	TRBD1	TRBJ1-5	few	CASSSYLGTAPQAQHF	TGTGCCAGCAGTTCCTACCTAGGGACAGCCCCGCAGGCCCAGCATTTT
TRBV5-1	TRBD2	TRBJ2-1	few	CASSSGGGNEQFF	TGCGCCAGCAGCTCTGGCGGGGGCAATGAGCAGTTCTTC
TRBV24-1	-	TRBJ1-6	few	CATSAFRLPEDSPLHF	TGTGCCACCAGTGCTTTTAGGCTGCCCGAGGATTCACCCCTCCACTTT
TRBV5-1	-	TRBJ2-6	many	CASSLVTGGANVLTF	TGCGCCAGCAGCTTGGTGACAGGTGGGGCCAACGTCCTGACTTTC
TRBV21-1	-	TRBJ1-4	few	CASSTKVGGQGLLHEKLFF	TGTGCCAGCAGCACGAAAGTGGGGGGACAGGGTCTCCTACATGAAAAACTGTTTTTT
TRBV4-1	-	TRBJ2-7	-	CASSQAHGQSYEQYF	TGCGCCAGCAGCCAGGCACACGGACAGTCCTACGAGCAGTACTTC
TRBV12-3/TRBV12-4	-	TRBJ2-1	-	CASSLSPMRRASYNEQFF	TGTGCCAGCAGTTTATCCCCTATGAGGAGAGCGTCCTACAATGAGCAGTTCTTC
TRBV25-1	TRBD1	TRBJ1-4	few	CASSERTGKGGNEKLFF	TGTGCCAGCAGTGAAAGGACAGGGAAAGGGGGTAATGAAAAACTGTTTTTT
TRBV28	-	TRBJ1-5	-	CASSLPKTGYSNQPQHF	TGTGCCAGCAGTCTCCCGAAAACAGGGTATAGCAATCAGCCCCAGCATTTT
TRBV28	-	TRBJ2-1	-	CASSPGTFYNEQFF	TGTGCCAGCAGTCCCGGGACTTTTTACAATGAGCAGTTCTTC
TRBV30	-	TRBJ1-2	-	CAWSVQGPYGYTF	TGTGCCTGGAGTGTACAGGGACCCTATGGCTACACCTTC
TRBV9	-	TRBJ2-1	-	CASSETPIFDNEQFF	TGTGCCAGCAGCGAGACTCCGATTTTTGACAATGAGCAGTTCTTC